The TCR beta chain described here comes from a study of GPR56 and killer-like receptors on CD4 memory cells (dated by TCRdb to about 2019). About the investigation overall: According to the study's proposal, human CD4+ memory T-cell differentiation and cytokine production potential are marked by the progressive acquisition of KLRB1, KLRG1, GPR56 and then KLRF1. The study described its healthy blood donors as age-matched to the liver disease patients, who had a median age of about 70 years. Study-wide findings and limitations: Diversity and similarity analyses were restricted to the 100 most expanded clones per population rather than full repertoires. TCR repertoires overlapped especially between the late populations 4 and 5, and partly population 3. Clones dominating late populations 4 and 5 were also found in early populations 1 and 2, and this finding was taken by the authors as evidence for linear differentiation. Clonal frequency started low in the marker-negative population and rose progressively along the proposed pathway, while TCRbeta diversity decreased accordingly.

Instrument on record: Illumina HiSeq 2500. Sequencing libraries were built by amplifying the recombined TCRbeta locus with a previously published PCR protocol. As for how the authors treated the data: Any read whose average quality score fell below 30 was discarded, and IMSEQ was used to process the reads that remained. Vbeta gene, Jbeta gene and CDR3 amino acid sequence were used to define clonotypes. The Morisita-Horn index, computed on the top 100 expanded clones, was used to measure repertoire overlap between populations. Renyi diversity profiles calculated on the top 100 expanded clones were used to evaluate clonal diversity. Reads reprocessed by TCRdb are summarized as one entry per CDR3 protein sequence, and DNA is absent. For this entry, the V and J calls and clone size follow TCRdb and not the study's own pipeline. The sample table holds approximately 3,300 distinct CDR3 sequences. The ten largest clones take up 5.3% of the sample.

From the germline V gene, CDR1 is KGHDR and CDR2 is SFDVKD. The CDR3 sequence holds 16 residues, the cysteine and phenylalanine included. The DNA is unrecorded. Without a recorded count, this clonotype is taken to be large (0.1 to 1%) from its frequency. Its antigen has not been determined. Before TCRbeta sequencing, fluorescence-activated cell sorting was used to enrich five KLR/GPR56-defined CD4+ populations. TCRbeta repertoires of five CD4+ T-cell subsets defined by KLRB1, KLRG1, GPR56 and KLRF1 expression were sequenced to test a linear memory differentiation pathway. TCR-sequenced cells came from peripheral blood of healthy control individuals, reported as five donors in the TCRbeta analysis figure. Heparinized peripheral blood was collected and all samples were processed within one hour of retrieval. Blood was diluted 1:2 in PBS, and peripheral blood mononuclear cells were then isolated from the diluted blood at room temperature by Biocoll density gradient centrifugation. Before flow sorting, freshly isolated PBMCs underwent magnetic sorting with anti-CD4 MicroBeads to enrich CD4+ T cells. A BD FACSAria II was used to sort CD4+ T cells enriched from PBMCs of healthy donors according to marker expression. Surface staining used anti-KLRB1 clone 191B8, anti-KLRF1 clone 4A4.D10 and anti-KLRG1 clone REA261 antibodies from Miltenyi Biotec.

This receptor was identified in a human donor in good health. The specimen sequenced was memory CD4+ T cells from blood. The sequence links TRBV24-1 to TRBJ2-3; the TCRdb D gene call, TRBD2, has no DNA to confirm it. This receptor has the CDR3 CATSASRAGPTDTQYF.